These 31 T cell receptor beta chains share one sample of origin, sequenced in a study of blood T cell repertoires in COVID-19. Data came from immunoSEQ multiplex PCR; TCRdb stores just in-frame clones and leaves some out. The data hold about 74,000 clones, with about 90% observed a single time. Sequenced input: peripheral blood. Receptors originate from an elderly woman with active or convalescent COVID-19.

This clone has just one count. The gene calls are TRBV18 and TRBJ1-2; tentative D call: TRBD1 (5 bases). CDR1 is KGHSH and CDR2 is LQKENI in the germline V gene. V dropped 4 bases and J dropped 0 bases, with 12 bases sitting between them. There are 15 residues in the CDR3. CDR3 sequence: CASSRDTGANYGYTF. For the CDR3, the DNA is TGTGCCAGCTCACGCGACACAGGAGCTAACTATGGCTACACCTTC.

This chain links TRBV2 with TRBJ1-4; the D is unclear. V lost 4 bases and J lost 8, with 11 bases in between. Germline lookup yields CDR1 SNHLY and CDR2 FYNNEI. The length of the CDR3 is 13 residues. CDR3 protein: CASSVVRQEKLFF. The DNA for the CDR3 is TGTGCCAGCAGTGTTGTTCGTCAGGAAAAACTGTTTTTT.

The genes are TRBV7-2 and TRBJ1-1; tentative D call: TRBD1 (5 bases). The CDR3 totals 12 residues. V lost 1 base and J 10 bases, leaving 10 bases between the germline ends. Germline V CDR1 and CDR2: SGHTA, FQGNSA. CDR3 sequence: CASSLGGRGAFF. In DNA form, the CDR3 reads TGTGCCAGCAGCTTAGGGGGCCGAGGAGCTTTCTTT. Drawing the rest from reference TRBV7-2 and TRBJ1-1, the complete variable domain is GAGVSQSPSNKVTEKGKDVELRCDPISGHTALYWYRQSLGQGLEFLIYFQGNSAPDKSGLPSDRFSAERTGGSVSTLTIQRTQQEDSAVYLCASSLGGRGAFFGQGTRLTVV.

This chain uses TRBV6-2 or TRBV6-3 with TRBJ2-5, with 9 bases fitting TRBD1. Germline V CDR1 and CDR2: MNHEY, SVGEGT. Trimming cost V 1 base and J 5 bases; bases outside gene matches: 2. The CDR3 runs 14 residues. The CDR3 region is CASSYWTGVETQYF. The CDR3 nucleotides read TGTGCCAGCAGTTACTGGACAGGGGTCGAGACCCAGTACTTC.

CDR3 amino acids: CATSREKGGYEQYF. The CDR3 DNA sequence: TGTGCCACCAGCAGAGAGAAAGGGGGCTACGAGCAGTACTTC. This rearrangement joins TRBV15 to TRBJ2-7, with D maybe TRBD1 (6 bases). The V end was cut by 0 bases, the J end by 3 bases, with 9 bases between. Germline V gene sequence: CDR1 LNHNV, CDR2 YYDKDF (reference sequence). The CDR3 spans 14 residues.

In DNA form, the CDR3 reads TGCGCCAGCAGCCAAGATAAGTGGCCAGACAATGAGCAGTTCTTC. It codes for CASSQDKWPDNEQFF. The chain links TRBV4-1 to TRBJ2-1; D is unresolved. The CDR3 consists of 15 residues. Trimming shortened V by 0 bases and J by 5 bases, and 11 bases separated the two germline ends. Germline CDR1 and CDR2: MGHRA and YSYEKL.

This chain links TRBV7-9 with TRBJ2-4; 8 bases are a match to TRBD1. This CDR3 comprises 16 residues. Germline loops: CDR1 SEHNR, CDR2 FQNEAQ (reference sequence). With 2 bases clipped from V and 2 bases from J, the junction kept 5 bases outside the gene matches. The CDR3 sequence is CASSLTGGITKNIQYF. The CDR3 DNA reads TGTGCCAGCAGCTTAACAGGGGGGATAACCAAAAACATTCAGTACTTC.

The CDR3: CASSQSRGQDTQYF. CDR3 bases: TGTGCCAGCAGCCAGAGTAGGGGACAAGATACGCAGTATTTT. This sequence joins TRBV6-5 and TRBJ2-3, with TRBD1 as a possible D gene (6 bases). The CDR3 extends over 14 amino acids. In germline, CDR1 is MNHEY, CDR2 SVGAGI. The V end lost 6 bases, the J end lost 5 bases, and 15 bases lay between the germline ends.

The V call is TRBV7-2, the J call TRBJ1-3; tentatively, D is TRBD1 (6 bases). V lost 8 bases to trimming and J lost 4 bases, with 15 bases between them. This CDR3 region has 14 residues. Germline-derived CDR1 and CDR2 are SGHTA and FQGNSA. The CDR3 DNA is TGTGCCAGCGCTACAGGGACGGGCGGAAACACCATATATTTT. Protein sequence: CASATGTGGNTIYF.

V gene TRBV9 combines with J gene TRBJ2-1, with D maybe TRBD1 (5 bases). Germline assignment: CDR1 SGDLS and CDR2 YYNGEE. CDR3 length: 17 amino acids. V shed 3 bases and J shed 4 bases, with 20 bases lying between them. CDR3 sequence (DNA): TGTGCCAGCAGCGCCTACTGGGGCTCGGGTGGTTACAATGAGCAGTTCTTC. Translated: CASSAYWGSGGYNEQFF.

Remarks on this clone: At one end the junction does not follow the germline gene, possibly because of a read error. CDR3: CASSQSGTDTQYF. The CDR3 DNA sequence: TGTGCTAGCAGCCAGAGCGGCACAGATACGCAGTATTTT. The genes are TRBV7-7 and TRBJ2-3, with D uncertain. The CDR3 runs to 13 residues. Germline V gives CDR1 SSHAT, CDR2 FNYEAQ (reference sequence).

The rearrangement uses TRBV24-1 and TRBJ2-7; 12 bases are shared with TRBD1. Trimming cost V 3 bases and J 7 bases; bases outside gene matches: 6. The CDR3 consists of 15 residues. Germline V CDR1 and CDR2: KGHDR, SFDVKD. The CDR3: CATSDPGQGAQEQYF. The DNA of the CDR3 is TGTGCCACCAGTGATCCGGGACAGGGGGCTCAAGAGCAGTACTTC.

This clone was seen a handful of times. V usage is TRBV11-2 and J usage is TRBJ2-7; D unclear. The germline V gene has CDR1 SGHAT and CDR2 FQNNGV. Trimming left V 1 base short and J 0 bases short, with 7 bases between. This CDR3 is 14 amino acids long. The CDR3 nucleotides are TGTGCCAGCAGCTTAGTTGGCAGCTCCTACGAGCAGTACTTC. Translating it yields CASSLVGSSYEQYF.

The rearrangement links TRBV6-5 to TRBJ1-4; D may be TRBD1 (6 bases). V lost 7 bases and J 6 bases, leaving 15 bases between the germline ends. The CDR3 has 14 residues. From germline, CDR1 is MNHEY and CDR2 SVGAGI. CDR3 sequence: CASTGGSWDEKLFF. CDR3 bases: TGTGCCAGCACGGGGGGCTCTTGGGATGAAAAACTGTTTTTT.

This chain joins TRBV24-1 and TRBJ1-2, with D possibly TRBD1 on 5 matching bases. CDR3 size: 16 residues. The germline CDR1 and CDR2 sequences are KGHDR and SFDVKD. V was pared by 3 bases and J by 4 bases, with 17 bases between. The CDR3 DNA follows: TGTGCCACCAGTGATCGGGGGGTATGGGGTGGCTATGGCTACACCTTC. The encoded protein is CATSDRGVWGGYGYTF.

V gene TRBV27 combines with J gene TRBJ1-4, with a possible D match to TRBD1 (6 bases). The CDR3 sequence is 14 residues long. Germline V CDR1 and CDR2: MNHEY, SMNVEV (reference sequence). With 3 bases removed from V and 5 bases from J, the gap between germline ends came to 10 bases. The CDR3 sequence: CASSFQGINEKLFF. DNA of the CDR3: TGTGCCAGCAGTTTCCAGGGGATAAATGAAAAACTGTTTTTT.

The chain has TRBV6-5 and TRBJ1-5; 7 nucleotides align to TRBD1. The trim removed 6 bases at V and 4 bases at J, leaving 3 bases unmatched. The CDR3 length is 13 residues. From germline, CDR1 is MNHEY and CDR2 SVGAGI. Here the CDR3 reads CASSDRANQPQHF. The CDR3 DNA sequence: TGTGCCAGCAGCGACAGGGCAAATCAGCCCCAGCATTTT.

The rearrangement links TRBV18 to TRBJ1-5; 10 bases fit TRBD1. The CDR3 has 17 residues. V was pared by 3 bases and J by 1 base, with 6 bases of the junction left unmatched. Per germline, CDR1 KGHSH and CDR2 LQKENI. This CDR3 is CASSPDRGQRSNQPQHF. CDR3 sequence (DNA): TGTGCCAGCTCACCTGACAGGGGGCAACGAAGCAATCAGCCCCAGCATTTT.

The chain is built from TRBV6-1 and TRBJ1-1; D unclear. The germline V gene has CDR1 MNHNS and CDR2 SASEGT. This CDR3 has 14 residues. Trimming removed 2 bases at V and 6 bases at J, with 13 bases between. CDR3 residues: CASSEYYANPEAFF. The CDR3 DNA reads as TGTGCCAGCAGTGAATACTACGCTAATCCTGAAGCTTTCTTT.

The CDR3 DNA follows: TGTGCCAGCAGCAACCTACAAAGGGACAGGGCTTATGGCTACACCTTC. Amino acids: CASSNLQRDRAYGYTF. The chain combines TRBV6-2 or TRBV6-3 with TRBJ1-2, with TRBD1 matching 9 bases. Germline CDR1 and CDR2: MNHEY and SVGEGT. This CDR3 spans 16 amino acids. Losses at the gene ends were 6 bases for V and 5 bases for J; bases not matched to a gene: 13.

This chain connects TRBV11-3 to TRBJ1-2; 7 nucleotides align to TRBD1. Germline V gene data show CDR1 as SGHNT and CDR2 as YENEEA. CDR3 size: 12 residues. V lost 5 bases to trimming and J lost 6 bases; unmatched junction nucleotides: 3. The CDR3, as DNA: TGTGCCAGCAGCGTTCAGGGGGATGGCTACACCTTC. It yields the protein CASSVQGDGYTF.

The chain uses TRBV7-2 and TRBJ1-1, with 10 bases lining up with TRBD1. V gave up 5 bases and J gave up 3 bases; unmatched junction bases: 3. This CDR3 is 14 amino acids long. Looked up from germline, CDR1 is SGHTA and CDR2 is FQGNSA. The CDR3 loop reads CASSPTGGHTEAFF. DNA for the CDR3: TGTGCCAGCAGCCCGACAGGGGGCCACACTGAAGCTTTCTTT.

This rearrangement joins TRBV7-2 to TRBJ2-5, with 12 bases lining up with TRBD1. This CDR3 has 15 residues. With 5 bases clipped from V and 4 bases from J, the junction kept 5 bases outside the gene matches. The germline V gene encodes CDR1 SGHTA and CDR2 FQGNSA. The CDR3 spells CASSRDRGRLETQYF. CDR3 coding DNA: TGTGCCAGCAGCCGGGACAGGGGGCGTTTAGAGACCCAGTACTTC.

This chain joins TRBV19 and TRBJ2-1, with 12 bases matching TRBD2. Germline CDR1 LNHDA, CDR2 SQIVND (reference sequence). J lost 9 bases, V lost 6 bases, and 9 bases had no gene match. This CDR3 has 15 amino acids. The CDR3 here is CASRRLAGERGEQFF. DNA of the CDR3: TGTGCCAGTAGAAGACTAGCGGGGGAACGCGGTGAGCAGTTCTTC.

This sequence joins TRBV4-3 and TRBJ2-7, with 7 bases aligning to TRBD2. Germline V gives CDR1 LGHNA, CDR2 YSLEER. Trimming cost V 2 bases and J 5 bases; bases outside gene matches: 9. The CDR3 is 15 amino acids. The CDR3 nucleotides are TGCGCCAGCAGCCAAACCGGGGGGATTTTTGACGAGCAGTACTTC. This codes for CASSQTGGIFDEQYF.

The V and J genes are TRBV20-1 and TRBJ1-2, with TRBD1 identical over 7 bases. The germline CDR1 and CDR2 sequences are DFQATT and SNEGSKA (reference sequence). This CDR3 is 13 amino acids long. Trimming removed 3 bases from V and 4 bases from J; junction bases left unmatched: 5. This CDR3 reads CSASRAGGYGYTF. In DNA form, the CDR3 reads TGCAGTGCTAGTCGTGCAGGGGGCTATGGCTACACCTTC.

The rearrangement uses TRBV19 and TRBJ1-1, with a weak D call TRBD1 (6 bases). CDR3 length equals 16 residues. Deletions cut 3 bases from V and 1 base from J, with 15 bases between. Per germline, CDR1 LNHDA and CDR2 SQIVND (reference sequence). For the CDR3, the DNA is TGTGCCAGTAGTATTGCGGGGGCGGGAGCGAACACTGAAGCTTTCTTT. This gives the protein CASSIAGAGANTEAFF.

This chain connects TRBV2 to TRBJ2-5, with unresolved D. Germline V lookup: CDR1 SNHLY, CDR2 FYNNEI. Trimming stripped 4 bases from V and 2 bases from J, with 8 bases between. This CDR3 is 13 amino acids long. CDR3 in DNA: TGTGCCAGCAGTGGACTGTATCAAGAGACCCAGTACTTC. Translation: CASSGLYQETQYF.

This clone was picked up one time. The CDR3 reads CASSLASGGSGELFF. The CDR3 DNA reads TGTGCCAGCAGCTTAGCTAGCGGGGGCAGCGGGGAGCTGTTTTTT. This chain links TRBV7-2 with TRBJ2-2; 9 positions match TRBD2. V gave up 0 bases and J gave up 7 bases; unmatched junction bases: 3. The CDR3 sequence is 15 residues long. Germline values: CDR1 SGHTA, CDR2 FQGNSA.

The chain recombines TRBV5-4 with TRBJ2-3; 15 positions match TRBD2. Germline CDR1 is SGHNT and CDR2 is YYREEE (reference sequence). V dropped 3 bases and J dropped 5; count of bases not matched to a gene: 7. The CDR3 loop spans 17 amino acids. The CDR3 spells CASSSWGLAGGGDTQYF. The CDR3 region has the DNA TGTGCCAGCAGCTCCTGGGGACTAGCGGGGGGTGGAGATACGCAGTATTTT.

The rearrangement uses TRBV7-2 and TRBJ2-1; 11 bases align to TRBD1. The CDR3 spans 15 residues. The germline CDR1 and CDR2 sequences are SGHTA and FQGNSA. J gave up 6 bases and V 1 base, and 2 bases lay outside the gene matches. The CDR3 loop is CASSLVGTGGNEQFF. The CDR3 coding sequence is TGTGCCAGCAGCTTAGTCGGGACAGGGGGCAATGAGCAGTTCTTC.